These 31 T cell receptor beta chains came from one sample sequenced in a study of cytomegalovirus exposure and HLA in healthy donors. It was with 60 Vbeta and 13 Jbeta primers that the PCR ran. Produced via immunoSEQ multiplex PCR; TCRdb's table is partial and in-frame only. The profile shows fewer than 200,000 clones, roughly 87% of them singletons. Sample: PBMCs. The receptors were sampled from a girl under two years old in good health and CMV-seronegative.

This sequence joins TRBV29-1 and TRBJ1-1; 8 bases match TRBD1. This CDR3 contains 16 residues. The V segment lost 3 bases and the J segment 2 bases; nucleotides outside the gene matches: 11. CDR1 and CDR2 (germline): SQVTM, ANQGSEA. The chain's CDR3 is CSVDGEWTGSNTEAFF. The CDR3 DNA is TGCAGCGTTGACGGAGAATGGACAGGGTCAAACACTGAAGCTTTCTTT.

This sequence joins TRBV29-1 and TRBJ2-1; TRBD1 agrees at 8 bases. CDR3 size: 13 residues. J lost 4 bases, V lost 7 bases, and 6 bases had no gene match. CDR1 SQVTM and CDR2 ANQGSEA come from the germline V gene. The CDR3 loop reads CSAIGTGYNEQFF. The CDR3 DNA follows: TGCAGCGCCATCGGGACAGGTTACAATGAGCAGTTCTTC.

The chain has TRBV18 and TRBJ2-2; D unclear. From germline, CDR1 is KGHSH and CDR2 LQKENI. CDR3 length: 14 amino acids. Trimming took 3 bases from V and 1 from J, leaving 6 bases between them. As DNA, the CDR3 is TGTGCCAGCTCACCGGGCATGAACACCGGGGAGCTGTTTTTT. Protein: CASSPGMNTGELFF.

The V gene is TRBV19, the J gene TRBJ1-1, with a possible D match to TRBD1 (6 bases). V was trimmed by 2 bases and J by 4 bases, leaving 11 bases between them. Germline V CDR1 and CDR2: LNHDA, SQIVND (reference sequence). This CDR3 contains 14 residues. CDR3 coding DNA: TGTGCCAGTAGTATATGGGGGCAGAGCACTGAAGCTTTCTTT. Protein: CASSIWGQSTEAFF.

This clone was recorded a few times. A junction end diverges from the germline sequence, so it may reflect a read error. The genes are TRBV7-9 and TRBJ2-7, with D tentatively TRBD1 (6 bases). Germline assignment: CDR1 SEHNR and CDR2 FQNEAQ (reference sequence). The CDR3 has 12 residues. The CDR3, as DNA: TGTTCCAGTGGAGACAGGATATACGAGCAGTACTTC. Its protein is CSSGDRIYEQYF.

The CDR3 loop reads CASRTSGTLQETQYF. The CDR3 nucleotides read TGCGCCAGCAGGACTAGCGGGACCCTCCAAGAGACCCAGTACTTC. V usage is TRBV5-1 and J usage is TRBJ2-5, with TRBD2 identical over 11 bases. The CDR3 consists of 15 residues. Losses at the gene ends were 5 bases for V and 1 base for J; bases not matched to a gene: 4. Germline assignment: CDR1 SGHRS and CDR2 YFSETQ. Looking up the rest from reference TRBV5-1 and TRBJ2-5 gives the full variable domain: KAGVTQTPRYLIKTRGQQVTLSCSPISGHRSVSWYQQTPGQGLQFLFEYFSETQRNKGNFPGRFSGRQFSNSRSEMNVSTLELGDSALYLCASRTSGTLQETQYFGPGTRLLVL.

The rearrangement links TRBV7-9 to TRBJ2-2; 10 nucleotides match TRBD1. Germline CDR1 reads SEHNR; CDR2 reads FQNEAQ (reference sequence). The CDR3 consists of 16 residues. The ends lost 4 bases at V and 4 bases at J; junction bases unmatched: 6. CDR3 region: CASSSRTGGGTGELFF. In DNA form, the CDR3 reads TGTGCCAGCAGCTCCCGGACAGGGGGTGGCACCGGGGAGCTGTTTTTT.

The CDR3 is CASSQVSGGSGVYEQYF. In DNA form, the CDR3 reads TGTGCCAGCAGCCAAGTCAGCGGCGGGAGCGGGGTTTACGAGCAGTACTTC. J is TRBJ2-7 and V is TRBV4-2; 7 bases fit TRBD2. J gave up 4 bases and V 1 base, and 13 bases lay outside the gene matches. Germline CDR1 is LGHNA and CDR2 is YNFKEQ. This CDR3 is 17 amino acids long.

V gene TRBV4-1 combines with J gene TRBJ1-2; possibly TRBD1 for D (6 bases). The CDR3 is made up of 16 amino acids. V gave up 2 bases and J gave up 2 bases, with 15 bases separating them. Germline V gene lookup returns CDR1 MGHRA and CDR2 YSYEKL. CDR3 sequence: CASSQHATGSNYGYTF. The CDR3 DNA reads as TGCGCCAGCAGCCAACACGCGACAGGATCGAACTATGGCTACACCTTC.

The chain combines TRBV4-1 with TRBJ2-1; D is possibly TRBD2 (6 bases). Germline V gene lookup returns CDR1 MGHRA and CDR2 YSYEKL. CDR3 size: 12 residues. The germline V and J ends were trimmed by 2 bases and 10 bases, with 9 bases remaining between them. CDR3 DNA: TGCGCCAGCAGCCAACATCTAGCGGAGCAGTTCTTC. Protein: CASSQHLAEQFF.

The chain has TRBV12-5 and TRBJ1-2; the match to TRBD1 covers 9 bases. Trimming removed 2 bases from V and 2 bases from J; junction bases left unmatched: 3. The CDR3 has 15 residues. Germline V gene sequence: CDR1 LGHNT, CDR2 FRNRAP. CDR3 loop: CASGLTGQGNYGYTF. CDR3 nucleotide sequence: TGTGCTAGTGGTTTGACTGGACAGGGGAACTATGGCTACACCTTC.

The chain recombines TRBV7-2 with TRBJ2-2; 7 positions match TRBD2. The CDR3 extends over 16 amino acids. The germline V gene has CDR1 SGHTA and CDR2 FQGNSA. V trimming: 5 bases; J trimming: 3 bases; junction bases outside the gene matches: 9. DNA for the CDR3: TGTGCCAGCAGCCCTACACAGCGGGATTACACCGGGGAGCTGTTTTTT. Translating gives CASSPTQRDYTGELFF.

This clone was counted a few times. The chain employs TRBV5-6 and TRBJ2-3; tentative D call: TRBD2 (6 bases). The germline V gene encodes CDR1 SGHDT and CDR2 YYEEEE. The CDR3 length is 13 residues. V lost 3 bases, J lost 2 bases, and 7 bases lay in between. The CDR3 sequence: CASSWTNTDTQYF. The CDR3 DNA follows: TGTGCCAGCAGCTGGACTAACACAGATACGCAGTATTTT.

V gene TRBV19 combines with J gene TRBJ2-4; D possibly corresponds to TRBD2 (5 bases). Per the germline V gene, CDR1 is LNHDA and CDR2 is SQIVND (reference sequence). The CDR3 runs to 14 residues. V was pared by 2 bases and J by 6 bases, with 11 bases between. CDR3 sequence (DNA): TGTGCCAGTAGTATATCCGGGGTGGGAAACATTCAGTACTTC. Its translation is CASSISGVGNIQYF. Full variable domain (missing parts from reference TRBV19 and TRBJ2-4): DGGITQSPKYLFRKEGQNVTLSCEQNLNHDAMYWYRQDPGQGLRLIYYSQIVNDFQKGDIAEGYSVSREKKESFPLTVTSAQKNPTAFYLCASSISGVGNIQYFGAGTRLSVL.

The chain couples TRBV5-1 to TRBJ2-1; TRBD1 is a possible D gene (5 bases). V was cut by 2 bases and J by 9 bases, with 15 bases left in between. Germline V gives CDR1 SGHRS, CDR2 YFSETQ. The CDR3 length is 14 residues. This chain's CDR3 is CASSFSDSRVEQFF. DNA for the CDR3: TGCGCCAGCAGCTTCTCTGACAGTAGGGTTGAGCAGTTCTTC. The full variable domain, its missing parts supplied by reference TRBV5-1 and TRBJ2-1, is KAGVTQTPRYLIKTRGQQVTLSCSPISGHRSVSWYQQTPGQGLQFLFEYFSETQRNKGNFPGRFSGRQFSNSRSEMNVSTLELGDSALYLCASSFSDSRVEQFFGPGTRLTVL.

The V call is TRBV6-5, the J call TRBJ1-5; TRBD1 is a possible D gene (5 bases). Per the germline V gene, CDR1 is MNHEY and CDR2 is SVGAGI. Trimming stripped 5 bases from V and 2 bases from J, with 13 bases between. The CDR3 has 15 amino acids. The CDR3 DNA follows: TGTGCCAGCAGTGTTCAGGGAGGGGGCAATCAGCCCCAGCATTTT. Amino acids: CASSVQGGGNQPQHF.

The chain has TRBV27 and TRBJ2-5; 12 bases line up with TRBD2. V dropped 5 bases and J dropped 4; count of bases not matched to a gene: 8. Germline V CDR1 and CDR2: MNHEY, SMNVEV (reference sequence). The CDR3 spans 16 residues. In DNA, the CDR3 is TGTGCCAGCAGTGCCTGGACTAGCGGGACTCGAGAGACCCAGTACTTC. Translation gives CASSAWTSGTRETQYF.

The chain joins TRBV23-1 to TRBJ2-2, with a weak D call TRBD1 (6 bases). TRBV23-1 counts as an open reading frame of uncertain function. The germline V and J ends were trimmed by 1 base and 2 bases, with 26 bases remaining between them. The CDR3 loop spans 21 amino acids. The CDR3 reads CASSQFSAEIQKTGNTGELFF. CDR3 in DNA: TGCGCCAGCAGTCAATTTTCCGCCGAGATTCAAAAGACAGGTAACACCGGGGAGCTGTTTTTT.

CDR3 protein: CASSRTVSFNYGYTF. The CDR3 nucleotides are TGTGCCAGCAGTCGCACAGTATCTTTTAACTATGGCTACACCTTC. The rearrangement joins TRBV6-5 to TRBJ1-2; D is unresolved. CDR3 length: 15 residues. The V end lost 5 bases, the J end lost 1 base, and 14 bases lay between the germline ends. Germline-derived CDR1 and CDR2 are MNHEY and SVGAGI.

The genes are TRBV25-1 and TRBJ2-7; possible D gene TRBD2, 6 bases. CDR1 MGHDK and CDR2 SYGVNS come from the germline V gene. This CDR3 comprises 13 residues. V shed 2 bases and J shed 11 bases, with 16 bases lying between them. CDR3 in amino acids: CASSENGSPTEYF. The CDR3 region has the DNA TGTGCCAGCAGTGAAAACGGGAGTCCTACTGAGTACTTC.

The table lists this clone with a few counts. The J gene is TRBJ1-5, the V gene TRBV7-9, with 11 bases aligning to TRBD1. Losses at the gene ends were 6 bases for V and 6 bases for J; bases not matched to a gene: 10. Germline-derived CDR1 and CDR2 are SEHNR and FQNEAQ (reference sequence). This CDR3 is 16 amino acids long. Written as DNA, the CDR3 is TGTGCCAGCAGTCGATCCGGGACAGGGGGGGGTCAGCCCCAGCATTTT. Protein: CASSRSGTGGGQPQHF.

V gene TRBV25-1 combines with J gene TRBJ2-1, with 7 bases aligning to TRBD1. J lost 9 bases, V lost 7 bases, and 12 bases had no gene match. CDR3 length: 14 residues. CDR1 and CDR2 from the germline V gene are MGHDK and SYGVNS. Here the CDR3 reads CASKPLGDSGEQFF. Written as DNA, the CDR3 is TGTGCCAGCAAGCCTTTGGGGGACAGCGGTGAGCAGTTCTTC.

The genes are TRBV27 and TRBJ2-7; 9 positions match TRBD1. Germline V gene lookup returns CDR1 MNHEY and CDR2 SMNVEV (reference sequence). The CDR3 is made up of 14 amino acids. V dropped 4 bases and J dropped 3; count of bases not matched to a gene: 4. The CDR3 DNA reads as TGTGCCAGCAGTTGGGGACAGGGCAGCTACGAGCAGTACTTC. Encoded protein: CASSWGQGSYEQYF.

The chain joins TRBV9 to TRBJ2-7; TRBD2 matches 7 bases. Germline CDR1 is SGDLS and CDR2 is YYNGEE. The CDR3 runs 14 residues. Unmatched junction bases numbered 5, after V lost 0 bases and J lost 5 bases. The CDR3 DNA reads TGTGCCAGCAGCGTAGGTGGGGGGGGAAACGAGCAGTACTTC. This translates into CASSVGGGGNEQYF.

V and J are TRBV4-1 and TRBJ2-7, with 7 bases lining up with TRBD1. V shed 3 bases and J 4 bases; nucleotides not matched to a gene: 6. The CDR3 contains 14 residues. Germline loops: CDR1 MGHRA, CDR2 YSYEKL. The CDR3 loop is CASSHPGTVYEQYF. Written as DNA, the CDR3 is TGCGCCAGCAGCCACCCCGGGACAGTTTACGAGCAGTACTTC.

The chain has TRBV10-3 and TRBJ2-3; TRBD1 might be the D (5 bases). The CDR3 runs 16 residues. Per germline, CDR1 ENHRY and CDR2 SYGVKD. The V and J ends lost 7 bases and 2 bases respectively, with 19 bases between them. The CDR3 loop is CAIKATGWVHTDTQYF. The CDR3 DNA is TGTGCCATCAAGGCCACAGGTTGGGTTCACACAGATACGCAGTATTTT.

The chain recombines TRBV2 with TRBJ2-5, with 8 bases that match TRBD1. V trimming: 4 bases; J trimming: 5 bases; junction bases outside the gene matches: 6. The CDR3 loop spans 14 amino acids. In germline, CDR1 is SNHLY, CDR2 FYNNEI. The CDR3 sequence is CASSVRGLRETQYF. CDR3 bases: TGTGCCAGCAGTGTCAGGGGGCTTAGGGAGACCCAGTACTTC.

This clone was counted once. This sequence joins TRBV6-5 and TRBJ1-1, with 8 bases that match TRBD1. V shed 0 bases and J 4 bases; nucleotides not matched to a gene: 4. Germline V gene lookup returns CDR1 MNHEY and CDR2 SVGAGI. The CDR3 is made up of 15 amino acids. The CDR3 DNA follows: TGTGCCAGCAGTTACTCCCGACAGGGGCTCACTGAAGCTTTCTTT. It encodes CASSYSRQGLTEAFF.

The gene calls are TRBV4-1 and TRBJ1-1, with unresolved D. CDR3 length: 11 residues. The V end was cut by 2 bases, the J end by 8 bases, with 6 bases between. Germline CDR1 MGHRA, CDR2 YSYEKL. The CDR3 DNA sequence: TGCGCCAGCAGCCAATTCGAGGAAGCTTTCTTT. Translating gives CASSQFEEAFF.

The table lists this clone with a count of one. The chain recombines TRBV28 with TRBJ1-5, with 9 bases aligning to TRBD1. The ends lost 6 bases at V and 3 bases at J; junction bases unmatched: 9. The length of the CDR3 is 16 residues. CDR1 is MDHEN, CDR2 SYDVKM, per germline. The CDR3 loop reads CASSPLDRGVNQPQHF. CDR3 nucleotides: TGTGCCAGCAGCCCGCTCGACAGGGGGGTCAATCAGCCCCAGCATTTT.

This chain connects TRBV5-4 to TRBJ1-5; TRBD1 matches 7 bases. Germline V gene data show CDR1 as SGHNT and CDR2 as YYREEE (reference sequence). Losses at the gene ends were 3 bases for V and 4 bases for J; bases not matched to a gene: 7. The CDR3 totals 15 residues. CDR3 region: CASSWGTDRNQPQHF. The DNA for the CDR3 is TGTGCCAGCAGCTGGGGGACAGATAGAAATCAGCCCCAGCATTTT.